The 9 T cell receptor beta chains listed next were all sequenced from one sample in a study of PD-1 blockade in classical Hodgkin lymphoma. Relapses following autologous stem cell transplantation were seen in all patients, with brentuximab vedotin exposure varying. Out of thawed PBMCs, magnetic negative selection purified CD4+ T cells. Sequencing was performed with immunoSEQ multiplex PCR; in TCRdb, only in-frame clones are kept and a portion is missing. Here the sample spans about 7,200 clones, approximately 77% being singletons. The sequenced sample was CD4+ T cells from blood, obtained at baseline. These receptors were taken from a human donor with classical Hodgkin lymphoma.

The chain is built from TRBV29-1 and TRBJ2-3; 8 bases align to TRBD1. CDR3 length: 14 amino acids. Germline V CDR1 and CDR2: SQVTM, ANQGSEA. V dropped 6 bases and J dropped 7; count of bases not matched to a gene: 12. CDR3 bases: TGCAGCGTCCGATGGGGACAGGTCAAGAATACGCAGTATTTT. The encoded protein is CSVRWGQVKNTQYF.

The chain couples TRBV10-3 to TRBJ1-2; D is unresolved. Germline CDR1 ENHRY, CDR2 SYGVKD. V shed 0 bases and J shed 3 bases, with 11 bases lying between them. This CDR3 is 15 amino acids long. In nucleotides, the CDR3 is TGTGCCATCAGTGAGTCGTTCAGAGGTGACTATGGCTACACCTTC. It is translated as CAISESFRGDYGYTF.

The chain combines TRBV5-4 with TRBJ2-7; D tentatively reads TRBD1 or TRBD2 (5 bases each). Trimming shortened V by 0 bases and J by 3 bases, and 16 bases separated the two germline ends. The CDR3 is 16 residues long. Per germline, CDR1 SGHNT and CDR2 YYREEE (reference sequence). The CDR3, as DNA: TGTGCCAGCAGCTTGGGGGGGACCACAAAAGGCTACGAGCAGTACTTC. Its translation is CASSLGGTTKGYEQYF.

V gene TRBV27 combines with J gene TRBJ2-5; D unresolved. Germline V gene sequence: CDR1 MNHEY, CDR2 SMNVEV (reference sequence). This CDR3 has 10 residues. Trimming pared 10 bases from V and 7 bases from J, leaving 10 bases between. CDR3 sequence reads: CAIFSSTQYF. The CDR3 DNA follows: TGTGCCATCTTTTCTTCGACCCAGTACTTC.

J is TRBJ2-3 and V is TRBV27; 7 bases are shared with TRBD2. The trim removed 1 base at V and 6 bases at J, leaving 7 bases unmatched. Germline V gene sequence: CDR1 MNHEY, CDR2 SMNVEV (reference sequence). This CDR3 is built from 15 residues. The CDR3 spells CASSLLGEGRDTQYF. The CDR3 bases are TGTGCCAGCAGTTTATTGGGGGAGGGCCGGGATACGCAGTATTTT.

The V gene is TRBV28, the J gene TRBJ2-6, with 9 bases identical to TRBD1. This CDR3 has 17 residues. Germline assignment: CDR1 MDHEN and CDR2 SYDVKM. V trimming: 5 bases; J trimming: 3 bases; junction bases outside the gene matches: 8. CDR3 protein: CASSLGQGIGGANVLTF. The CDR3 DNA follows: TGTGCCAGCAGTCTGGGACAGGGAATAGGTGGGGCCAACGTCCTGACTTTC.

This clone turned up a few times. The chain carries TRBV7-9 and TRBJ2-7; tentative D call: TRBD1 (6 bases). Germline V gene lookup returns CDR1 SEHNR and CDR2 FQNEAQ (reference sequence). The CDR3 runs to 14 residues. V lost 4 bases and J 1 base, leaving 11 bases between the germline ends. The CDR3 here is CASSSTGWSYEQYF. CDR3 DNA: TGTGCCAGCAGCTCCACAGGGTGGTCCTACGAGCAGTACTTC.

V usage is TRBV6-5 and J usage is TRBJ1-1; TRBD1 agrees at 9 bases. With V trimmed by 2 bases and J by 2 bases, 3 bases remained unmatched. In germline, CDR1 is MNHEY, CDR2 SVGAGI. The CDR3 loop spans 15 amino acids. CDR3 residues: CASSYPGQGNTEAFF. The CDR3 coding sequence is TGTGCCAGCAGTTACCCGGGACAGGGAAACACTGAAGCTTTCTTT.

The rearrangement joins TRBV11-1 to TRBJ2-2, with D hard to call. CDR3 length: 14 amino acids. In germline, CDR1 is SGHAT, CDR2 FQDESV (reference sequence). V was trimmed by 4 bases and J by 1 base, leaving 7 bases between them. CDR3 coding DNA: TGTGCCAGCAGCTGGTACGGGAACACCGGGGAGCTGTTTTTT. This gives the protein CASSWYGNTGELFF.